This T cell receptor (beta chain) is from a study of cytomegalovirus exposure and HLA in healthy donors. The study, taken as a whole, reports: Relative to equally common others, HLA-associated TCR beta chains showed greater clonal expansion in a later analysis. It was likely that a cluster of highly shared sequence variants was a sequencing artifact.

A remark on this clone: Its target is unknown.

CDR3 length equals 15 residues. CDR1 is SGHTA, CDR2 FQGTGA, per germline. Between the trimmed V and J ends, which lost 9 bases and 11 bases, there was a span of 25 bases. Amplification used 60 Vbeta primers and 13 Jbeta primers. Profiling relied on immunoSEQ multiplex PCR, and the TCRdb table lists in-frame clones only, not all of them. The data contain about 60,000 clones, 70% of them seen just once; the ten biggest clones take up 15% to 20%. This TCR was sampled from a woman aged 55-75 years in good health and CMV-seropositive. The specimen sequenced was PBMCs. The V gene is TRBV7-3, the J gene TRBJ2-2; TRBD1 is a possible D gene (7 bases). The DNA for the CDR3 is TGTGCCAGTACCACCGGGACAGTGGGGGGCGCAGAGCTGTTTTTT. Protein sequence: CASTTGTVGGAELFF. Full variable domain (remainder filled in from reference TRBV7-3 and TRBJ2-2): GAGVSQTPSNKVTEKGKYVELRCDPISGHTALYWYRQSLGQGPEFLIYFQGTGAADDSGLPNDRFFAVRPEGSVSTLKIQRTERGDSAVYLCASTTGTVGGAELFFGEGSRLTVL.